This T cell receptor beta chain was sequenced during a study of cytomegalovirus exposure and HLA in healthy donors. General study findings and limits: Among immune exposure information, only CMV serostatus was available. A later analysis found TCR association rates differed by HLA locus, highest for DRB1 and lowest for HLA-C. According to the study, 160 or so TCR beta chains were cytomegalovirus-associated. When a later analysis was performed, an Asian-associated ancestry cluster reportedly had fewer N-insertions than the roughly 700-donor mean.

As concerns this clone: The antigen is not known.

This PCR relied on a set of 60 Vbeta primers and 13 Jbeta primers. Here immunoSEQ multiplex PCR was the method, and the copy in TCRdb shows in-frame clones only, minus some. The sample includes roughly 200,000 clones, 70% to 85% seen only once; the top ten take less than 2%. This clonotype originated in a man between 50 and 59 years old in good health and CMV-seronegative. Material: PBMCs.

For the CDR3, the DNA is TGTGCCAGCAGCTTACTGGTAGCGGGCGCCACAGATACGCAGTATTTT. Translation gives CASSLLVAGATDTQYF. This chain joins TRBV7-6 and TRBJ2-3, with 7 bases matching TRBD2. Unmatched junction bases numbered 7, after V lost 2 bases and J lost 2 bases. CDR3 length equals 16 residues. Germline V lookup: CDR1 SGHVS, CDR2 FNYEAQ.